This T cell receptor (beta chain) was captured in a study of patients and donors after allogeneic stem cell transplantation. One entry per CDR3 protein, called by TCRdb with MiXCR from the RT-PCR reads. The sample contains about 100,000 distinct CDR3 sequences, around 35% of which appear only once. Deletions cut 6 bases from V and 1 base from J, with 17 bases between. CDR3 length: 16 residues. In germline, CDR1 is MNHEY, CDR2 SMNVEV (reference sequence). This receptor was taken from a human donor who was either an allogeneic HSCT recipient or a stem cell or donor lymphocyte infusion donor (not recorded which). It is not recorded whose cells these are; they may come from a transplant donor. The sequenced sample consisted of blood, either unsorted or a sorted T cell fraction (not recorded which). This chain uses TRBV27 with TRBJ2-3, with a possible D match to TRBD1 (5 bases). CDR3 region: CASSLDGRGGTDTQYF. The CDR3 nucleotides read TGTGCCAGCAGCCTTGATGGAAGGGGTGGCACAGATACGCAGTATTTT.